This T cell receptor (beta chain) is from a study of T cell repertoires in cytomegalovirus infection. Whole-study context: Shared public TCR beta signatures pointed to both CMV infection and a matching HLA type.

The CDR3 has 12 residues. With 6 bases removed from V and 10 bases from J, the gap between germline ends came to 13 bases. In germline, CDR1 is SGHVS, CDR2 FQNEAQ. On this clonotype itself: Its specificity is not known.

Whole-study results and caveats: HLA-C-restricted CMV-specific TCR beta clonotypes prevailed in the ex vivo response.

From the reads, TCRdb called clonotypes with MiXCR, one entry per CDR3 protein. The data contain 300,000 to 400,000 distinct CDR3 sequences, about 27% of them singletons. The specimen comprised cultured PBMCs, sampled from culture after CMV antigen stimulation. The sequence came from a human donor in good health (CMV status not recorded). Some clones in this sample may be carry-over from other donors' samples. The chain employs TRBV7-8 and TRBJ2-1; the D gene is possibly TRBD2 (7 bases). Here the CDR3 DNA reads TGTGCCAGCAGACTCTCGGGGGGCGAGCAGTTCTTC. Protein product: CASRLSGGEQFF.